This T cell receptor (beta chain) was captured by sequencing in a study of blood T cell repertoires in COVID-19. On the study more broadly: T cells, B-cell-depleted T cells, or PBMCs provided the cDNA or gDNA that served as material.

V dropped 1 base and J dropped 6 bases, with 7 bases sitting between them. The CDR3 extends over 12 amino acids. Original methodology: Amplifying reference gene primers gave estimates of nucleated cell counts. Only in-frame clones appear in the TCRdb table, and some are missing; sequencing was by immunoSEQ multiplex PCR. Clone size and V and J calls were adopted from that table, with D and trimming inferred from the DNA. Of 220,000 or so clones detected, around four fifths appear once; the ten largest clones hold roughly 5.3%. This TCR was recovered from a woman in her sixties or seventies who had recovered from COVID-19. Sequences were obtained from peripheral blood. The V call is TRBV12-3 or TRBV12-4, the J call TRBJ2-7; D possibly corresponds to TRBD2 (5 bases). The CDR3 bases are TGTGCCAGCAGTTTAGGTACTAGCGAGCAGTACTTC. Its protein product is CASSLGTSEQYF.